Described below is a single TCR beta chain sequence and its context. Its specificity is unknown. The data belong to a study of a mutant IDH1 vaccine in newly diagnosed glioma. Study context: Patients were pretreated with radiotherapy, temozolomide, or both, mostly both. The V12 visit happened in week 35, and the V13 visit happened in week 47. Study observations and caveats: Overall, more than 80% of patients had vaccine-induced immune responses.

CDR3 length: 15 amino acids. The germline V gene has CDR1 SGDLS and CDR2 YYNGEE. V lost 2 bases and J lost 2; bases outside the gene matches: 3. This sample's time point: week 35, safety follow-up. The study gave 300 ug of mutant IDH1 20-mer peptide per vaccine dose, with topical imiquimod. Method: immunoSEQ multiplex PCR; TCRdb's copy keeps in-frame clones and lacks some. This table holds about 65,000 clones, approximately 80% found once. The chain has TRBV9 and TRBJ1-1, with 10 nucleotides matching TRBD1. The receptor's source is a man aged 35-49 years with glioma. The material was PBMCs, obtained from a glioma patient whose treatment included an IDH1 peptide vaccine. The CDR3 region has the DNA TGTGCCAGCAGCGTCTCGACAGGGGGCAACACTGAAGCTTTCTTT. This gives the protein CASSVSTGGNTEAFF. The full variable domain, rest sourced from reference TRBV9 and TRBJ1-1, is DSGVTQTPKHLITATGQRVTLRCSPRSGDLSVYWYQQSLDQGLQFLIQYYNGEERAKGNILERFSAQQFPDLHSELNLSSLELGDSALYFCASSVSTGGNTEAFFGQGTRLTVV.